This T cell receptor (beta chain) was recovered during a study of T cells after yellow fever vaccination. At the level of the study: SMART-Seq v4 Ultra Low Input prepared libraries from low-cell fractions.

Study conclusions and caveats: FACS-sorted repertoires could harbor abundant contaminating bulk-population clonotypes.

This CDR3 has 14 residues. Germline CDR1 DFQATT, CDR2 SNEGSKA (reference sequence). V was clipped by 7 bases and J by 1 base, with 16 bases between them. 5'RACE template switching added a universal primer site and UMIs to TCR cDNA. TCRdb independently ran MiXCR on the 5' RACE reads; one entry per CDR3 protein. The sample lists 90,000 to 150,000 distinct CDR3 sequences, 7.2% occurring once. This clonotype was seen at least ten times. Its matching antigen is unknown. The origin of this receptor is a man younger than 35 who received the YFV17D yellow fever vaccine. The chain employs TRBV20-1 and TRBJ1-2, with unresolved D. This sample comprised CD4+ T cells sorted from PBMCs, obtained approximately 40 days after the first yellow fever vaccination. The CDR3 region is CSGKMVLGNYGYTF. The CDR3 region has the DNA TGCAGTGGGAAGATGGTACTGGGTAACTATGGCTACACCTTC.